Below, 17 T cell receptor beta chains from the same sample are listed, as sequenced in a study of control samples from healthy donors and cancer patients. Method: immunoSEQ multiplex PCR; TCRdb's copy keeps in-frame clones and lacks some. The sample lists approximately 150,000 clones, about nine tenths occurring once. Sequences were obtained from blood. The receptors were sampled from a man under 40 in good health.

CDR3 sequence (DNA): TGCGCCAGCAGCCAGGTACAGGTTAACACTGAAGCTTTCTTT. Translated: CASSQVQVNTEAFF. The chain couples TRBV4-1 to TRBJ1-1; D is possibly TRBD1 (5 bases). Trimming pared 3 bases from V and 2 bases from J, leaving 10 bases between. CDR3 length equals 14 residues. Germline values: CDR1 MGHRA, CDR2 YSYEKL.

This clone was seen a handful of times. The CDR3 DNA reads as TGCAGTGCTAGTCACCCCCATAACCGATACAATGAGCAGTTCTTC. It codes for CSASHPHNRYNEQFF. The rearrangement links TRBV20-1 to TRBJ2-1; no clear D. Germline-derived CDR1 and CDR2 are DFQATT and SNEGSKA (reference sequence). The CDR3 loop spans 15 amino acids. With 3 bases removed from V and 4 bases from J, the gap between germline ends came to 16 bases.

The chain has TRBV7-2 and TRBJ1-6, with D perhaps TRBD1 (6 bases). The CDR3 runs to 15 residues. The germline V gene encodes CDR1 SGHTA and CDR2 FQGNSA. Trimming shortened V by 6 bases and J by 1 base, and 10 bases separated the two germline ends. CDR3 loop: CASRVGGSYNSPLHF. The CDR3 nucleotides read TGTGCCAGCAGAGTAGGGGGTTCCTATAATTCACCCCTCCACTTT.

This rearrangement joins TRBV9 to TRBJ2-3; possibly TRBD1 for D (5 bases). Trimming took off 4 bases at V and 0 bases at J, with 12 bases between the two ends. The CDR3 length is 15 residues. Per the germline V gene, CDR1 is SGDLS and CDR2 is YYNGEE. CDR3 nucleotide sequence: TGTGCCAGCAGCCCCGGACACACTAGCACAGATACGCAGTATTTT. The encoded protein is CASSPGHTSTDTQYF.

The chain carries TRBV7-2 and TRBJ2-5, with 12 bases lining up with TRBD2. In germline, CDR1 is SGHTA, CDR2 FQGNSA. This CDR3 has 15 residues. Trimming cost V 4 bases and J 5 bases; bases outside gene matches: 5. CDR3 loop: CASSSSGGAWETQYF. CDR3 nucleotide sequence: TGTGCCAGCAGCTCTAGCGGGGGGGCCTGGGAGACCCAGTACTTC. The full variable domain, with the rest looked up from reference TRBV7-2 and TRBJ2-5, is GAGVSQSPSNKVTEKGKDVELRCDPISGHTALYWYRQSLGQGLEFLIYFQGNSAPDKSGLPSDRFSAERTGGSVSTLTIQRTQQEDSAVYLCASSSSGGAWETQYFGPGTRLLVL.

The sample holds one count of this clone. The rearrangement uses TRBV5-4 and TRBJ2-1, with 8 bases aligning to TRBD2. With 3 bases clipped from V and 8 bases from J, the junction kept 13 bases outside the gene matches. CDR1 is SGHNT, CDR2 YYREEE, per germline (reference sequence). The length of the CDR3 is 16 residues. The CDR3, as DNA: TGTGCCAGCAGCTGGGGGGGACTAGACGGCGGCCATGAGCAGTTCTTC. The encoded protein is CASSWGGLDGGHEQFF.

CDR3: CASSIGSRVPYEQYF. As DNA, the CDR3 is TGTGCCAGTAGCATCGGGTCCAGGGTTCCCTACGAGCAGTACTTC. The gene calls are TRBV2 and TRBJ2-7, with a weak D call TRBD1 (5 bases). CDR1 is SNHLY, CDR2 FYNNEI, per germline. This CDR3 is 15 amino acids long. The V gene lost 9 bases and the J gene lost 2 bases, with 20 bases spanning the gap. Supplemented by reference TRBV2 and TRBJ2-7, the full variable domain reads EPEVTQTPSHQVTQMGQEVILRCVPISNHLYFYWYRQILGQKVEFLVSFYNNEISEKSEIFDDQFSVERPDGSNFTLKIRSTKLEDSAMYFCASSIGSRVPYEQYFGPGTRLTVT.

The chain employs TRBV13 and TRBJ2-7, with TRBD1 as a possible D gene (5 bases). The V end lost 3 bases, the J end lost 2 bases, and 14 bases lay between the germline ends. Germline V gene lookup returns CDR1 PRHDT and CDR2 FYEKMQ (reference sequence). This CDR3 comprises 15 residues. The CDR3 is CASSLQGIMAYEQYF. CDR3 nucleotide sequence: TGTGCCAGCAGCTTGCAGGGAATCATGGCCTACGAGCAGTACTTC.

The V call is TRBV5-1, the J call TRBJ2-7; 8 bases match TRBD1. J lost 7 bases, V lost 3 bases, and 0 bases had no gene match. The CDR3 has 11 amino acids. Germline assignment: CDR1 SGHRS and CDR2 YFSETQ. The CDR3 loop reads CASSWDREQYF. CDR3 nucleotides: TGCGCCAGCAGCTGGGACAGGGAGCAGTACTTC.

V is TRBV9 and J is TRBJ2-7; 10 positions agree with TRBD2. Per the germline V gene, CDR1 is SGDLS and CDR2 is YYNGEE. Germline trimming cut 1 base from V and 1 base from J; bases unmatched to any gene: 8. The CDR3 is 17 residues long. The CDR3 nucleotides read TGTGCCAGCAGCGTAAATAGCGGGAGGCCAGGGTCCTACGAGCAGTACTTC. Protein sequence: CASSVNSGRPGSYEQYF.

The V call is TRBV27, the J call TRBJ1-4, with 12 nucleotides matching TRBD1. The junction had 12 bases not matched to a gene; V was cut back by 4 bases and J by 3 bases. The germline gives CDR1 MNHEY, CDR2 SMNVEV (reference sequence). This CDR3 has 19 amino acids. The CDR3 sequence is CASSSPTGTGGGSNEKLFF. CDR3 in DNA: TGTGCCAGCAGTTCTCCCACCGGGACAGGGGGCGGTTCTAATGAAAAACTGTTTTTT.

The genes are TRBV6-5 and TRBJ1-1, with D maybe TRBD1 (5 bases). Trimming left V 4 bases short and J 6 bases short, with 12 bases between. The germline gives CDR1 MNHEY, CDR2 SVGAGI. The CDR3 runs to 13 residues. The CDR3 nucleotides are TGTGCCAGCAGTTCCTCCTCGGGGGCTGAAGCTTTCTTT. Its protein is CASSSSSGAEAFF.

This chain connects TRBV7-6 to TRBJ2-5; 12 bases line up with TRBD2. From germline, CDR1 is SGHVS and CDR2 FNYEAQ. This CDR3 region has 16 residues. The junction had 8 bases not matched to a gene; V was cut back by 4 bases and J by 5 bases. The CDR3 reads CASSWTSGERMETQYF. CDR3 DNA: TGTGCCAGCAGCTGGACTAGCGGGGAGAGGATGGAGACCCAGTACTTC.

The genes are TRBV7-2 and TRBJ2-3; 10 bases align to TRBD2. V was pared by 2 bases and J by 4 bases, with 9 bases of the junction left unmatched. Per the germline V gene, CDR1 is SGHTA and CDR2 is FQGNSA. The CDR3 sequence is 17 residues long. CDR3 nucleotide sequence: TGTGCCAGCAGCTTATCTCCTAGCGGGAGTGGGCCAGATACGCAGTATTTT. This gives the protein CASSLSPSGSGPDTQYF.

The J gene is TRBJ2-1, the V gene TRBV5-1, with 7 positions matching TRBD1. V was clipped by 0 bases and J by 3 bases; unmatched bases: 3. The V gene's germline CDR1 is SGHRS and CDR2 YFSETQ. The CDR3 runs to 15 residues. DNA of the CDR3: TGCGCCAGCAGCTTGGAAGGGGGCGGCTACAATGAGCAGTTCTTC. It is translated as CASSLEGGGYNEQFF.

The genes are TRBV7-2 and TRBJ1-1; 7 bases are shared with TRBD1. V trimming: 5 bases; J trimming: 6 bases; junction bases outside the gene matches: 9. Per germline, CDR1 SGHTA and CDR2 FQGNSA. This CDR3 comprises 14 residues. The CDR3 DNA reads TGTGCCAGCAGCCTGAGACAGGGTAGGGCTGAAGCTTTCTTT. Translation gives CASSLRQGRAEAFF.

The V call is TRBV30, the J call TRBJ1-6; no reliable D call. The CDR3 runs 13 residues. V lost 2 bases and J 10 bases, leaving 12 bases between the germline ends. Germline assignment: CDR1 GTSNPN and CDR2 SVGIG (reference sequence). The CDR3, as DNA: TGTGCCTGGAGTTACGTGGTGGTCTCACCCCTCCACTTT. It specifies CAWSYVVVSPLHF.